This T cell receptor beta chain appears in the sequencing data of a study of shared clonotypes between healthy human individuals. Libraries were prepared by immunoSEQ multiplex PCR; TCRdb keeps only in-frame clonotypes and omits some of them. Of some 470,000 clones in the sample, around 80% were seen once. On this clone: Its antigen remains unidentified.

About 90 million PBMCs supplied genomic DNA for unsorted samples. Study-wide results and caveats: Represented diversity, genetic and exposure-history alike, was limited by few donors.

The V gene lost 6 bases and the J gene lost 2 bases, with 8 bases spanning the gap. The CDR3 has 13 residues. Per germline, CDR1 SGHDN and CDR2 FVKESK. V is TRBV14 and J is TRBJ2-1; D is undetermined. Input material: PBMCs. The origin of this receptor is a woman between 40 and 55 years old in good health. Some clones in this sample may be carry-over from other donors' samples. The CDR3 sequence is CASSFTAYNEQFF. The CDR3 DNA follows: TGTGCCAGCAGTTTCACGGCCTACAATGAGCAGTTCTTC.